The subject of this entry is one T cell receptor beta chain. These data belong to a study of control samples from healthy donors and cancer patients. Data came from immunoSEQ multiplex PCR; TCRdb stores just in-frame clones and leaves some out. This table holds under 65,000 clones, around nine tenths found once. Germline assignment: CDR1 SGHRS and CDR2 YFSETQ. The V gene end was trimmed by 4 bases and the J gene end by 8 bases; junction bases not matched to a gene: 9. The length of the CDR3 is 15 residues. The rearrangement uses TRBV5-1 and TRBJ1-4; TRBD1 aligns across 9 bases. The sequencing input was PBMCs. The TCR was taken from a woman between 50 and 59 years old with colorectal cancer. The CDR3 loop reads CASSATGGGIEKLFF. In DNA, the CDR3 is TGCGCCAGCAGCGCGACAGGGGGTGGTATAGAAAAACTGTTTTTT.